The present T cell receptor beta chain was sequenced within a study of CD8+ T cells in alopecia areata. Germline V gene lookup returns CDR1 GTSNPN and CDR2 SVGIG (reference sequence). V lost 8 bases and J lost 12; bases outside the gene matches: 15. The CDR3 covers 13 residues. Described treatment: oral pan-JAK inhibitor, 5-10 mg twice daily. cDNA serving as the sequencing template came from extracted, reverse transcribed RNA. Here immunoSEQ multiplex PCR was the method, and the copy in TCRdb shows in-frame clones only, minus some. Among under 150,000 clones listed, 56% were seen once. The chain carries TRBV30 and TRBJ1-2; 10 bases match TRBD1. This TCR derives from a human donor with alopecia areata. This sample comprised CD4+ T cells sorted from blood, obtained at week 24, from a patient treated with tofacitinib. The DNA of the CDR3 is TGTGCCCGTCCAACCGGGGACAGGGGCGGCCACACCTTC. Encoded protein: CARPTGDRGGHTF.